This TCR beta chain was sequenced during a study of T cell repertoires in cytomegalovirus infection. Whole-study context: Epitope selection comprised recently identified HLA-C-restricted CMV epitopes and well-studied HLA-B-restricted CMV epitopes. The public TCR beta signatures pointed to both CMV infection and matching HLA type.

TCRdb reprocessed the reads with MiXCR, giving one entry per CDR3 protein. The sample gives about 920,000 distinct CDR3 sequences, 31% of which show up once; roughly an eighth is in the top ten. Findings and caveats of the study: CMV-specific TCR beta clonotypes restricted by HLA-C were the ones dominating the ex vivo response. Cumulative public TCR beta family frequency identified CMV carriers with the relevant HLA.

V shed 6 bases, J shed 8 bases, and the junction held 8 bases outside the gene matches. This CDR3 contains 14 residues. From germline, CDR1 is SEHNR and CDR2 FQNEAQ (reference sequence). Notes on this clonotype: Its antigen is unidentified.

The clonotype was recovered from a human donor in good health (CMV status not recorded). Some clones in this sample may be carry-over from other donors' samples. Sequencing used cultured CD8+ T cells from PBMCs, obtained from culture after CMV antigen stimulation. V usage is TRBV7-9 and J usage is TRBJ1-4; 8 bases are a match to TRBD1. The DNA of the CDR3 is TGTGCCAGCAGTTCAGGGGGCGCGAGAGAAAAACTGTTTTTT. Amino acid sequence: CASSSGGAREKLFF. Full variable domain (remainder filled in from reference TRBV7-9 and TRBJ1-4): DTGVSQNPRHKITKRGQNVTFRCDPISEHNRLYWYRQTLGQGPEFLTYFQNEAQLEKSRLLSDRFSAERPKGSFSTLEIQRTEQGDSAMYLCASSSGGAREKLFFGSGTQLSVL.